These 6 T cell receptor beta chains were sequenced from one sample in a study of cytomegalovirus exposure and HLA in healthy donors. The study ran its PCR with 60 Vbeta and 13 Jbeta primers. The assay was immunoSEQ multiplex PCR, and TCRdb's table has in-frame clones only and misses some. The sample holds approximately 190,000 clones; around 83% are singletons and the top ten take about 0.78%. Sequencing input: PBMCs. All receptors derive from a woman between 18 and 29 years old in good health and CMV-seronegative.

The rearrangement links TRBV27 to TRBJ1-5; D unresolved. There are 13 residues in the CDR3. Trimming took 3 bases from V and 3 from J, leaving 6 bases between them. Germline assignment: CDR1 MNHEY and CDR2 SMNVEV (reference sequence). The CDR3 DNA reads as TGTGCCAGCAGTTTCGGGTTCAATCAGCCCCAGCATTTT. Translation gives CASSFGFNQPQHF.

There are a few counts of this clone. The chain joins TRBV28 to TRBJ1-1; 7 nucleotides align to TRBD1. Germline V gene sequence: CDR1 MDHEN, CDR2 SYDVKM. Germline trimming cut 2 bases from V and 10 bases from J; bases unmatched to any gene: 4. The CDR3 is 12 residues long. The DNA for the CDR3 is TGTGCCAGCAGTTTAGGAGGGGGCTTAGCTTTCTTT. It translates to CASSLGGGLAFF.

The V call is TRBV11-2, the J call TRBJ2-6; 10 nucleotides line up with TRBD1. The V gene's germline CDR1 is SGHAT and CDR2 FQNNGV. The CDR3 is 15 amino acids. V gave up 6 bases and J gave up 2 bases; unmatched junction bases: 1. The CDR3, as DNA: TGTGCCAGCAGGGACAGGGGGGCTGGGGCCAACGTCCTGACTTTC. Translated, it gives CASRDRGAGANVLTF.

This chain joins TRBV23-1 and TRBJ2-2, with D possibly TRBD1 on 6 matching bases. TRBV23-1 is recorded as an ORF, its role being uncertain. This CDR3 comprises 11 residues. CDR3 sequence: CGGLSAGELFF. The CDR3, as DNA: TGCGGGGGGCTGAGCGCCGGGGAGCTGTTTTTT.

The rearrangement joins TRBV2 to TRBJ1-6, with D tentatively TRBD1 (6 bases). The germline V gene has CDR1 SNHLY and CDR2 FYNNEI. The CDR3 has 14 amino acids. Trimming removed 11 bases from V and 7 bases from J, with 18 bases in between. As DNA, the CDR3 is TGTGCCTGGAAGTTGGGGACACCAAATTCACCCCTCCACTTT. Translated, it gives CAWKLGTPNSPLHF.

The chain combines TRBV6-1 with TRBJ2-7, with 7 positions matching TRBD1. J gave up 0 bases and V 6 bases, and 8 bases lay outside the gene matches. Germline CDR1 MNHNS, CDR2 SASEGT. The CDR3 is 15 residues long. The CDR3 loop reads CASRSTRDSSYEQYF. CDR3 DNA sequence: TGTGCCAGCAGATCTACCCGGGACAGCTCCTACGAGCAGTACTTC.